The rows below give T cell receptor beta chains drawn from one sample of a study of control samples from healthy donors and cancer patients. Data came from immunoSEQ multiplex PCR; TCRdb stores just in-frame clones and leaves some out. The sample contains some 150,000 clones, about 93% of which appear only once. Sequenced sample: blood. Receptors were obtained from a woman in her sixties or seventies in good health. Both conserved end residues are part of each CDR3. Fields, in order: V gene, D gene, J gene, clone size, CDR3 DNA, CDR3 protein. A D gene is named only where the DNA matches it firmly. The size of a clone is reported for some rows only, either as once, few or many, or as a class for expanded clones.

v_gene: TRBV2; d_gene: TRBD1; j_gene: TRBJ1-1; abundance: -; CDR3nt: TGTGCCAGCAGTGCTGACAGGGGGCTGAGTGAAGCTTTCTTT; CDR3aa: CASSADRGLSEAFF
v_gene: TRBV6-5; d_gene: -; j_gene: TRBJ1-2; abundance: -; CDR3nt: TGTGCCAGCAGTCGGTCCGGGGACCACACCTTC; CDR3aa: CASSRSGDHTF
v_gene: TRBV6-5; d_gene: TRBD1; j_gene: TRBJ1-2; abundance: -; CDR3nt: TGTGCCAGCAGTCAGGGACAGGGAAGAGATGGCTACACCTTC; CDR3aa: CASSQGQGRDGYTF
v_gene: TRBV1; d_gene: -; j_gene: TRBJ2-1; abundance: once; CDR3nt: TGCACCAGCAGCCAAGATATGGGGGGATTGCCACGAGTCTACAATGAGCAGTTCTTC; CDR3aa: CTSSQDMGGLPRVYNEQFF
v_gene: TRBV6-2/TRBV6-3; d_gene: -; j_gene: TRBJ2-7; abundance: -; CDR3nt: TGTGCCAGCAGTTACCGTCCGCACAGAACCTACGAGCAGTACTTC; CDR3aa: CASSYRPHRTYEQYF
v_gene: TRBV18; d_gene: TRBD1; j_gene: TRBJ2-7; abundance: -; CDR3nt: TGTGCCAGCTCACGAGACAGGGACGAGCAGTACTTC; CDR3aa: CASSRDRDEQYF
v_gene: TRBV6-5; d_gene: -; j_gene: TRBJ1-2; abundance: -; CDR3nt: TGTGCCAGCAGGCCCGGGAGCGGGGCTTCTTATGGCTACACCTTC; CDR3aa: CASRPGSGASYGYTF
v_gene: TRBV19; d_gene: -; j_gene: TRBJ1-2; abundance: -; CDR3nt: TGTGCCAGTAGTATTCGTACGACAGATGGCTACACCTTC; CDR3aa: CASSIRTTDGYTF
v_gene: TRBV5-1; d_gene: TRBD2; j_gene: TRBJ2-3; abundance: -; CDR3nt: TGCGCCAGCAGCCCCGGGACTAACACAGATACGCAGTATTTT; CDR3aa: CASSPGTNTDTQYF
v_gene: TRBV5-1; d_gene: TRBD2; j_gene: TRBJ2-2; abundance: -; CDR3nt: TGCGCCAGCAGTTTTCTCCCGACTCGCGGGGGGGCCGGCACCGGGGAGCTGTTTTTT; CDR3aa: CASSFLPTRGGAGTGELFF
v_gene: TRBV18; d_gene: TRBD1; j_gene: TRBJ1-2; abundance: -; CDR3nt: TGTGCCAGCTCACCTGGACAGGAGTATGGCTACACCTTC; CDR3aa: CASSPGQEYGYTF
v_gene: TRBV5-4; d_gene: -; j_gene: TRBJ2-5; abundance: few; CDR3nt: TGTGCCAGCAGCGGACCCAAGCTCGGGGAAGGGGAGACCCAGTACTTC; CDR3aa: CASSGPKLGEGETQYF
v_gene: TRBV7-2; d_gene: -; j_gene: TRBJ2-1; abundance: -; CDR3nt: TGTGCCAGCAGCTTAATTAGCAACGATGAGCAGTTCTTC; CDR3aa: CASSLISNDEQFF
v_gene: TRBV30; d_gene: -; j_gene: TRBJ1-6; abundance: -; CDR3nt: TGTGCCTGGACCAGCAGGAGTCGCTCCTATAATTCACCCCTCCACTTT; CDR3aa: CAWTSRSRSYNSPLHF
v_gene: TRBV28; d_gene: TRBD1; j_gene: TRBJ2-7; abundance: -; CDR3nt: TGTGCCAGCAGTTTAGTTCAGGGGGTACTCCACTACGAGCAGTACTTC; CDR3aa: CASSLVQGVLHYEQYF
v_gene: TRBV6-5; d_gene: -; j_gene: TRBJ2-3; abundance: -; CDR3nt: TGTGCCAGCAGTTACTCCGGGGGACTTGGAATAGATACGCAGTATTTT; CDR3aa: CASSYSGGLGIDTQYF
v_gene: TRBV11-2; d_gene: -; j_gene: TRBJ1-6; abundance: -; CDR3nt: TGTGCCAGCAGCTTCAGGGGCCGGGGTAATTCACCCCTCCACTTT; CDR3aa: CASSFRGRGNSPLHF
v_gene: TRBV6-8; d_gene: TRBD1; j_gene: TRBJ1-2; abundance: -; CDR3nt: TGTGCCAGCACCCCCGGGGAAAACAGGGGCTATGGCTACACCTTC; CDR3aa: CASTPGENRGYGYTF
v_gene: TRBV7-2; d_gene: -; j_gene: TRBJ1-5; abundance: -; CDR3nt: TGTGCCAGCAGCTTAGATGATCAGCCCCAGCATTTT; CDR3aa: CASSLDDQPQHF
v_gene: TRBV18; d_gene: TRBD2; j_gene: TRBJ2-1; abundance: -; CDR3nt: TGTGCCAGCTCACCCGGACTAGTAGACAATGAGCAGTTCTTC; CDR3aa: CASSPGLVDNEQFF
v_gene: TRBV7-9; d_gene: TRBD1; j_gene: TRBJ2-2; abundance: -; CDR3nt: TGTGCCAGCAGCCCACAGGGGGCGTCCAACACCGGGGAGCTGTTTTTT; CDR3aa: CASSPQGASNTGELFF
v_gene: TRBV6-6; d_gene: TRBD1; j_gene: TRBJ1-6; abundance: -; CDR3nt: TGTGCCAGCAGCCCACCGGGACAGGGTACACCCCTCCACTTT; CDR3aa: CASSPPGQGTPLHF
v_gene: TRBV5-1; d_gene: -; j_gene: TRBJ1-1; abundance: -; CDR3nt: TGCGCCAGCAGCAGGGAAGAGGGAAAGAACACTGAAGCTTTCTTT; CDR3aa: CASSREEGKNTEAFF
v_gene: TRBV6-5; d_gene: TRBD1; j_gene: TRBJ2-7; abundance: -; CDR3nt: TGTGCCAGCACCCGGACAGGGAGAGTCTACGAGCAGTACTTC; CDR3aa: CASTRTGRVYEQYF
v_gene: TRBV4-1; d_gene: TRBD2; j_gene: TRBJ2-7; abundance: -; CDR3nt: TGCGCCAGCAGCCAAGACGGGGGGAGGCAGTACTTC; CDR3aa: CASSQDGGRQYF
v_gene: TRBV7-2; d_gene: -; j_gene: TRBJ1-5; abundance: -; CDR3nt: TGTGCCAGCAGCTTAGTGGGCGGGATCAATCAGCCCCAGCATTTT; CDR3aa: CASSLVGGINQPQHF
v_gene: TRBV19; d_gene: TRBD1; j_gene: TRBJ1-5; abundance: -; CDR3nt: TGTGCCAGTAGTTCTCAGGGGGCTGTCGGCAATCAGCCCCAGCATTTT; CDR3aa: CASSSQGAVGNQPQHF
v_gene: TRBV12-5; d_gene: -; j_gene: TRBJ2-2; abundance: -; CDR3nt: TGTGCTAGTGGTTTCCCAGGGCTAGGGGCCGGGGAGCTGTTTTTT; CDR3aa: CASGFPGLGAGELFF
v_gene: TRBV6-2/TRBV6-3; d_gene: TRBD2; j_gene: TRBJ2-7; abundance: -; CDR3nt: TGTGCCAGCAGTCCCCTGGGACTAGCGGGGGAGCGAGGGAAGTACGAGCAGTACTTC; CDR3aa: CASSPLGLAGERGKYEQYF
v_gene: TRBV7-9; d_gene: -; j_gene: TRBJ1-2; abundance: few; CDR3nt: TGTGCCAGCAGCCCACGGGAAGGACCGAACTATGGCTACACCTTC; CDR3aa: CASSPREGPNYGYTF
v_gene: TRBV6-2/TRBV6-3; d_gene: -; j_gene: TRBJ1-5; abundance: -; CDR3nt: TGTGCCAGCAGTTACTTTGCTGCCCCGGGAGCCAATCAGCCCCAGCATTTT; CDR3aa: CASSYFAAPGANQPQHF